These 2 T cell receptor beta chains share one sample of origin, sequenced in a study of T cell responses to AZD1222 COVID-19 vaccine. TCRdb's table, derived via immunoSEQ multiplex PCR, lists solely in-frame clones and lacks some. Of 95,000 to 110,000 clones in the sample, over 85% were seen once. The input for sequencing was peripheral blood, taken on day 0 of AZD1222 vaccination. The receptor set was obtained from an adult in good health.

The chain couples TRBV27 to TRBJ2-1; 9 nucleotides line up with TRBD2. The CDR3 covers 16 residues. Germline V lookup: CDR1 MNHEY, CDR2 SMNVEV (reference sequence). V shed 6 bases and J 4 bases; nucleotides not matched to a gene: 10. CDR3 protein: CASRLTPTSGYNEQFF. The CDR3 coding sequence is TGTGCCAGCAGGTTAACCCCGACTAGCGGTTACAATGAGCAGTTCTTC.

The V call is TRBV30, the J call TRBJ1-4, with 7 bases lining up with TRBD1. The CDR3 is 14 residues long. After removal of 8 bases from V and 8 bases from J, the junction contained 14 bases not matched to a gene. CDR1 is GTSNPN, CDR2 SVGIG, per germline (reference sequence). CDR3 DNA: TGTGCCGGGGGAACCACAGGGGTTGGCGAAAAACTGTTTTTT. Its protein product is CAGGTTGVGEKLFF. Complete variable domain (other parts from reference TRBV30 and TRBJ1-4): SQTIHQWPATLVQPVGSPLSLECTVEGTSNPNLYWYRQAAGRGLQLLFYSVGIGQISSEVPQNLSASRPQDRQFILSSKKLLLSDSGFYLCAGGTTGVGEKLFFGSGTQLSVL.